This T cell receptor beta chain comes out of a study of beta chain features in type 1 diabetes. Investigators reverse transcribed all isolated RNA, so they sequenced expressed TCRB transcripts. The repertoire was sequenced with immunoSEQ multiplex PCR; TCRdb's copy has only in-frame clones and lacks some. The data hold around 58,000 clones, with approximately 62% observed a single time. This CDR3 contains 15 residues. Germline V gene data show CDR1 as SEHNR and CDR2 as FQNEAQ (reference sequence). The ends lost 5 bases at V and 4 bases at J; junction bases unmatched: 7. The clonotype originates from a woman between 18 and 30 years old in good health. The gene calls are TRBV7-9 and TRBJ1-3; 8 positions agree with TRBD1. The sequenced sample was Tregs from blood. CDR3 nucleotides: TGTGCCAGCAGCATAAGCCGGACAGGGGGAAACACCATATATTTT. As protein: CASSISRTGGNTIYF.